The clone carrying this T cell receptor (beta chain) was observed a few times. What it recognizes is unknown. This sample is part of a study of cytomegalovirus exposure and HLA in healthy donors. The study, taken as a whole, reports: In a later analysis, HLA-associated TCR beta chains were more clonally expanded than equally common others. It was 164 TCR beta chains that were listed as cytomegalovirus-associated.

This CDR3 spans 17 amino acids. The V end lost 0 bases, the J end lost 1 base, and 15 bases lay between the germline ends. CDR1 is MGHDK, CDR2 SYGVNS, per germline. 60 Vbeta and 13 Jbeta primers were used in PCR. Assay: immunoSEQ multiplex PCR; the TCRdb copy retains only in-frame clones and omits some. The repertoire consists of 150,000 to 200,000 clones, with about three quarters occurring once and the leading ten covering approximately 0.99%. The chain links TRBV25-1 to TRBJ2-5, with D perhaps TRBD2 (6 bases). The sequence derives from a middle-aged woman in good health and CMV-seronegative. The sample consisted of PBMCs. CDR3 sequence: CASSEYAYGGFQETQYF. The CDR3 nucleotides are TGTGCCAGCAGTGAATACGCCTATGGGGGGTTCCAAGAGACCCAGTACTTC.